The present entry profiles one T cell receptor (beta chain) with its context. This specimen comes from a study of blood T cell repertoires in COVID-19. Whole-study context: There were acute and convalescent COVID-19 samples, and they came from the United States, Italy and Spain. PBMCs, B-cell-depleted T cells, or T cells provided the cDNA or gDNA that made up the material.

In the original processing: Reference gene primers were amplified, and this amplification served to estimate nucleated cell counts. The protocol was immunoSEQ multiplex PCR, while the TCRdb copy is restricted to in-frame clones and leaves out a portion. V and J calls and clone size follow that table, whereas D and trimming were derived from the DNA. The table shows 200,000 to 250,000 clones, with 80% occurring only once. Participant reports of clinical history set cohort assignment. The germline V gene encodes CDR1 MNHNS and CDR2 SASEGT. The CDR3 length is 13 residues. Trimming cost V 1 base and J 5 bases, with 8 bases left between them.

The sequence derives from a woman aged 40 to 55 with acute COVID-19. The material sequenced was PBMCs or T cells enriched from blood (not recorded which). The chain combines TRBV6-1 with TRBJ1-1; perhaps TRBD1 as D (5 bases). The CDR3 here is CASSEDRGTEAFF. Here the CDR3 DNA reads TGTGCCAGCAGTGAAGATAGGGGAACTGAAGCTTTCTTT.